The sample holds a few counts of the clone carrying this T cell receptor (beta chain). The data derive from a study of blood T cells in healthy people across ages. It was with a sample-barcoded 5' primer and a J-beta primer mix that a second PCR of roughly 6 to 11 cycles was run. In TCRdb, the 5' RACE reads were re-called with MiXCR into one record per CDR3 protein. The table records some 560,000 distinct CDR3 sequences, about 29% of them present only once. Germline V gene lookup returns CDR1 MNHEY and CDR2 SMNVEV (reference sequence). This CDR3 is built from 18 residues. After removal of 5 bases from V and 0 bases from J, the junction contained 8 bases not matched to a gene. These same data were also listed under a study on T cells of mothers and their children.

The chain uses TRBV27 and TRBJ2-6, with TRBD1 matching over 9 bases. Sequencing used blood. This sequence originates from a boy aged 2 to 10 in good health. As DNA, the CDR3 is TGTGCCAGCAGTCGGACCGGGACAGGGTACTCTGGGGCCAACGTCCTGACTTTC. Its translation is CASSRTGTGYSGANVLTF. Supplemented by reference TRBV27 and TRBJ2-6, the full variable domain reads EAQVTQNPRYLITVTGKKLTVTCSQNMNHEYMSWYRQDPGLGLRQIYYSMNVEVTDKGDVPEGYKVSRKEKRNFPLILESPSPNQTSLYFCASSRTGTGYSGANVLTFGAGSRLTVL.